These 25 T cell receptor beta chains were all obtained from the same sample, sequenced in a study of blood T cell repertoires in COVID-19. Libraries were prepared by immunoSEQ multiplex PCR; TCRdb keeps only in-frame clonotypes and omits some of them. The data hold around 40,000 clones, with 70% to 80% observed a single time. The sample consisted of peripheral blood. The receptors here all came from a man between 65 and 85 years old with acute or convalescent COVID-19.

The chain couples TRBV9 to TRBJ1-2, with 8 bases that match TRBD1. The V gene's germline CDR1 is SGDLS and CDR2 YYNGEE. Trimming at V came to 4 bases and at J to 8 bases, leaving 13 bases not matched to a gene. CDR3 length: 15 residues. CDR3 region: CASSPRGGQAGGYTF. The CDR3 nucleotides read TGTGCCAGCAGCCCGAGAGGGGGACAGGCTGGCGGCTACACCTTC.

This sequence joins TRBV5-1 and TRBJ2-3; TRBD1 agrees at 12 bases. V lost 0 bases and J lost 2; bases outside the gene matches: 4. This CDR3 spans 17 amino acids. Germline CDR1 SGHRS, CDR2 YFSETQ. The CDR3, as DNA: TGCGCCAGCAGCTTGGAGGGACAGGGGGCGATCACAGATACGCAGTATTTT. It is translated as CASSLEGQGAITDTQYF.

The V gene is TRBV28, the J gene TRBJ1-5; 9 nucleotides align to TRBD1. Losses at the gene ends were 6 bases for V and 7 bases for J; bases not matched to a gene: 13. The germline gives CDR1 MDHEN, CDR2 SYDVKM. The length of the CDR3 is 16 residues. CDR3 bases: TGTGCCAGCAGCCCCTTATGGGACAGGGTTAACCAGCCCCAGCATTTT. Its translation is CASSPLWDRVNQPQHF.

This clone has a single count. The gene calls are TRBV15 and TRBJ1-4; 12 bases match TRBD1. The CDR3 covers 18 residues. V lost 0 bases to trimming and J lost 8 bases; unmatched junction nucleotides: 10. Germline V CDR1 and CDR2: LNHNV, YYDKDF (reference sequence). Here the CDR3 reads CATSREVGQGAAKEKLFF. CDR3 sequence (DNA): TGTGCCACCAGCAGAGAGGTGGGACAGGGGGCGGCAAAGGAAAAACTGTTTTTT.

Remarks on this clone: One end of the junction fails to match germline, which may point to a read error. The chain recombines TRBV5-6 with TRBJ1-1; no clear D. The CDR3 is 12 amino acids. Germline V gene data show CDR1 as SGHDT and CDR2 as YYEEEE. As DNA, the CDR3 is TGTGCCAGCAGCTTGGCTGGGTCCGACTCCCCATTT. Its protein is CASSLAGSDSPF.

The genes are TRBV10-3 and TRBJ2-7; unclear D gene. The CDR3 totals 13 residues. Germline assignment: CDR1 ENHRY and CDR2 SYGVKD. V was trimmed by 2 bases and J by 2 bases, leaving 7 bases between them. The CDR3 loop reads CAISEKPPYEQYF. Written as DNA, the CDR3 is TGTGCCATCAGTGAGAAGCCTCCCTACGAGCAGTACTTC.

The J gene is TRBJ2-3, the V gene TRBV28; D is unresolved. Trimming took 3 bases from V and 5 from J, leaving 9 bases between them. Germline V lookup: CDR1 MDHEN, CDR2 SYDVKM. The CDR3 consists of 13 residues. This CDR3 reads CASSFGFGDTQYF. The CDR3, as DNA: TGTGCCAGCAGTTTTGGTTTCGGAGATACGCAGTATTTT.

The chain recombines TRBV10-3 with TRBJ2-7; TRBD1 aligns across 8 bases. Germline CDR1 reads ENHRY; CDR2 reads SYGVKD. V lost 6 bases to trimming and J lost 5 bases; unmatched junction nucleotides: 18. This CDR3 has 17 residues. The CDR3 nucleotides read TGTGCCATCAGCCTCCTACCCACAGGGGGTGGCAAGGACGAGCAGTACTTC. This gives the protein CAISLLPTGGGKDEQYF.

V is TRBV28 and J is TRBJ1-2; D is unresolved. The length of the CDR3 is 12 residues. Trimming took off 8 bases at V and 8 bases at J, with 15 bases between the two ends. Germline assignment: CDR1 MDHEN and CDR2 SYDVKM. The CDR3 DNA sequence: TGTGCCAGCTCGATTGGGTTGGGCGGCTACACCTTC. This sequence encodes CASSIGLGGYTF.

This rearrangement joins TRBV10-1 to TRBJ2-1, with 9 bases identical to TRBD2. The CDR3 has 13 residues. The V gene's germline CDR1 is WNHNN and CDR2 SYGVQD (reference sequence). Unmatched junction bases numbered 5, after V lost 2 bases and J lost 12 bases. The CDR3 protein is CASSEQSGRWQFF. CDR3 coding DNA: TGCGCCAGCAGTGAGCAAAGCGGGAGGTGGCAGTTCTTC.

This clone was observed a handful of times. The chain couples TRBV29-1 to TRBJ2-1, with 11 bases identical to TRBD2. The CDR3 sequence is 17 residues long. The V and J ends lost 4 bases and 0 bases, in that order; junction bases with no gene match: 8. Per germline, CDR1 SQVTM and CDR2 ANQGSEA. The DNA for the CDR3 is TGCAGCGTTGTTCCTCGACTAGCGGGGCTCTCCTACAATGAGCAGTTCTTC. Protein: CSVVPRLAGLSYNEQFF.

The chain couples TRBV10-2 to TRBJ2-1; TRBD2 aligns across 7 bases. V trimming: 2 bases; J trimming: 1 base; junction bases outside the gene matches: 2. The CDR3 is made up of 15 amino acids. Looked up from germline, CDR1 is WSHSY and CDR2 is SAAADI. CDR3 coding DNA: TGCGCCAGCAGTGAGAGCGGGATGTCCTACAATGAGCAGTTCTTC. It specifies CASSESGMSYNEQFF.

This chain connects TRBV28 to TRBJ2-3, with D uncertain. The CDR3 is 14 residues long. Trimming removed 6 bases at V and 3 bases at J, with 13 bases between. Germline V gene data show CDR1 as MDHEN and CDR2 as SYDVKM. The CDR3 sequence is CASSLPGPTDTQYF. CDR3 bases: TGTGCCAGCAGCCTCCCAGGCCCGACAGATACGCAGTATTTT.

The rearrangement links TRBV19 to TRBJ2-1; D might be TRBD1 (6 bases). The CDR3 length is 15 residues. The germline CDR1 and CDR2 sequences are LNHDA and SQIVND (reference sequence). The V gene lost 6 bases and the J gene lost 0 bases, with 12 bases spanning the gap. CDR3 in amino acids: CASRGTRFSYNEQFF. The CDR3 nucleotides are TGTGCCAGTAGGGGGACACGCTTCTCCTACAATGAGCAGTTCTTC.

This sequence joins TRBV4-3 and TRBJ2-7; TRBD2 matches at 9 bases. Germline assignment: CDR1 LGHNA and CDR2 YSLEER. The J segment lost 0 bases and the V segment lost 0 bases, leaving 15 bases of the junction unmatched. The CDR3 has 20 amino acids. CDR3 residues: CASSQEVTSGLGGFSYEQYF. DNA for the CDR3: TGCGCCAGCAGCCAAGAGGTGACTAGCGGCCTGGGGGGATTCTCCTACGAGCAGTACTTC.

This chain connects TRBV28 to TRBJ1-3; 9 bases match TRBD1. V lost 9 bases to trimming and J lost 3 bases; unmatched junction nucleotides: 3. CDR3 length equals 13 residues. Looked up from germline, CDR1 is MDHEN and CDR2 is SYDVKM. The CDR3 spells CASNRGLGNTIYF. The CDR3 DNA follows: TGTGCCAGTAACAGGGGGCTTGGAAACACCATATATTTT. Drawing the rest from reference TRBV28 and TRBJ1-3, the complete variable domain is DVKVTQSSRYLVKRTGEKVFLECVQDMDHENMFWYRQDPGLGLRLIYFSYDVKMKEKGDIPEGYSVSREKKERFSLILESASTNQTSMYLCASNRGLGNTIYFGEGSWLTVV.

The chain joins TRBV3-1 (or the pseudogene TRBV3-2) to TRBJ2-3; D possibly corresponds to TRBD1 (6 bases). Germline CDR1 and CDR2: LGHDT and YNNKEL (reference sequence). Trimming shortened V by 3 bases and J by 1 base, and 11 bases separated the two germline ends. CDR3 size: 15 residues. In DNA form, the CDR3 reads TGTGCCAGCAGCCAGAATGCAGGGGGCACAGATACGCAGTATTTT. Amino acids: CASSQNAGGTDTQYF.

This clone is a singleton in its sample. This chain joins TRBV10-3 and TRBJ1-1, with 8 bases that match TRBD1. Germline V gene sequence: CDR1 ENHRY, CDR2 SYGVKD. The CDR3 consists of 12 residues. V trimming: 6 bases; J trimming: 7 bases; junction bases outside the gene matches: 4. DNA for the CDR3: TGTGCCATCAGGGGGACAGGTGATGAAGCTTTCTTT. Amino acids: CAIRGTGDEAFF.

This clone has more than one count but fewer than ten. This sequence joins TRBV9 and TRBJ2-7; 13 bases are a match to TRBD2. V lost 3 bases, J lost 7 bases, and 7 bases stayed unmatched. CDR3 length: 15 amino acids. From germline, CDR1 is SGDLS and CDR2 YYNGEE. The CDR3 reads CASSDGTSGVREQYF. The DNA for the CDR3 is TGTGCCAGCAGCGATGGGACTAGCGGGGTTAGGGAGCAGTACTTC.

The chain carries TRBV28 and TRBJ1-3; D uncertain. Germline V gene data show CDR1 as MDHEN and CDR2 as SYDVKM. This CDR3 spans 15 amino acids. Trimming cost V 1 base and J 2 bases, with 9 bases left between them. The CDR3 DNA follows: TGTGCCAGCAGTTTATTCGCCAGTGCTGGAAACACCATATATTTT. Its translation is CASSLFASAGNTIYF.

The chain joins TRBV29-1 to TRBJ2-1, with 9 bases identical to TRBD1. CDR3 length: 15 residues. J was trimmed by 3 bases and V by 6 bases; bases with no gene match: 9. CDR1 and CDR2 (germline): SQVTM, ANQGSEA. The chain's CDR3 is CSVPPGTGFYNEQFF. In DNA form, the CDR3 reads TGCAGCGTCCCTCCCGGGACAGGGTTCTACAATGAGCAGTTCTTC.

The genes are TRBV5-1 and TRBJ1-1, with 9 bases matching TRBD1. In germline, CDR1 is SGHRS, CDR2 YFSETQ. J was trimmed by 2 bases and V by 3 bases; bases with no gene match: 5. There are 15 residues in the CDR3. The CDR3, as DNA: TGCGCCAGCAGCTCCCTCACAGGGGGCAACACTGAAGCTTTCTTT. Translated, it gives CASSSLTGGNTEAFF.

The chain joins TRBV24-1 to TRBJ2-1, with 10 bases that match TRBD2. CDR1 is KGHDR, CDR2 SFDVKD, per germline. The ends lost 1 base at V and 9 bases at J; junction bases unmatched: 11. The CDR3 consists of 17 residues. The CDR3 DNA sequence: TGTGCCACCAGTGATTTCTGGGAGCGGGAGGGCCGGGGTGAGCAGTTCTTC. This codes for CATSDFWEREGRGEQFF.

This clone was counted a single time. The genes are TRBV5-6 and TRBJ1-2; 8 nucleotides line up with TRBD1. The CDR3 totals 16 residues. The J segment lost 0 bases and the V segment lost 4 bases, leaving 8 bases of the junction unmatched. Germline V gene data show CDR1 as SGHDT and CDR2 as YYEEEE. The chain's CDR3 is CASSIRDRRANYGYTF. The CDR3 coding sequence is TGTGCCAGCAGCATCCGGGACAGGCGGGCTAACTATGGCTACACCTTC.

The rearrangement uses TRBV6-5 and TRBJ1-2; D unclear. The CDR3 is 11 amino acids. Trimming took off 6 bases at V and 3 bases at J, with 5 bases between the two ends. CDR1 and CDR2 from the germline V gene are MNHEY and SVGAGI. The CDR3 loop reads CASRADYGYTF. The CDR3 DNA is TGTGCCAGCAGGGCCGACTATGGCTACACCTTC.